A selection of T cell receptor beta chains follows, all from one sample in a study of post-analysis software for immune sequencing data. TCRdb passed the PCR reads through MiXCR, listing each CDR3 protein once. The table includes around 250,000 distinct CDR3 sequences, around 34% detected once. The sequenced sample consisted of blood. The receptors derive from a girl aged 5 to 17 with multiple sclerosis. Each CDR3 is given with its conserved first and last residue. The order of the fields is J gene, D gene, V gene, clone size, CDR3 DNA, CDR3 protein. A D gene is named only where the DNA matches it firmly. The size field is filled for only some rows; it gives once, few, many or a size class.

TRBJ2-7	.	TRBV5-8	.	TGTGCCAGCAGCCGGGCGGGTTACGAGCAGTACTTC	CASSRAGYEQYF
TRBJ2-3	TRBD1	TRBV10-3	.	TGTGCCATCAGTGGGACAGGGGGCTGGGACACAGATACGCAGTATTTT	CAISGTGGWDTDTQYF
TRBJ2-1	.	TRBV5-1	.	TGCGCCAGCAGCTTGGGTCCTTCGGACACGAATGAGCAGTTCTTC	CASSLGPSDTNEQFF
TRBJ2-7	.	TRBV6-1	.	TGTGCCGCCAAAGTGCCCCTGATCGGTCCGGGGCAGTACTTC	CAAKVPLIGPGQYF
TRBJ1-3	.	TRBV4-1	few	TGCGCCAGCAGCCAAGGAACGCCCTCTGGAAACACCATATATTTT	CASSQGTPSGNTIYF
TRBJ2-7	TRBD2	TRBV10-2	.	TGCGCCAGCAGTGAGGGGAGGGACTTGGAGCAGTACTTC	CASSEGRDLEQYF
TRBJ2-7	TRBD1	TRBV25-1	.	TGTGCCAGCAGTCGGGAGACAGGGGCCTACGAGCAGTACTTC	CASSRETGAYEQYF
TRBJ2-1	TRBD2	TRBV5-1	.	TGCGCCAGCAGCTTGGACGGGGGGGTCTACAATGAGCAGTTCTTC	CASSLDGGVYNEQFF
TRBJ2-5	.	TRBV2	once	TGTGCCAGTAGAAAACAGGGAGAGCAGTACTTC	CASRKQGEQYF
TRBJ1-1	.	TRBV29-1	many	TGCAGCGTTGTCGGGACATTAAAGAACACTGAAGCTTTCTTT	CSVVGTLKNTEAFF
TRBJ1-2	.	TRBV29-1	many	TGCAGCCTTTACAGGGCTAACTATGGCTACACCTTC	CSLYRANYGYTF
TRBJ1-4	.	TRBV4-1	many	TGCGCCAGCAGCCGAATCGGGGCAACTAATGAAAAACTGTTTTTT	CASSRIGATNEKLFF
TRBJ2-3	.	TRBV20-1	.	TGCGGTGCTAGAGATGAGACAGTCACAGATACGCAGTATTTT	CGARDETVTDTQYF
TRBJ2-3	.	TRBV7-2	many	TGTGCCAGCAGCGTCTCTAGCACAGATACGCAGTATTTT	CASSVSSTDTQYF
TRBJ2-2	TRBD1	TRBV9	few	TGTGCCAGCAGCGCCACAGGGGGGATGTCCGGGGAGCTGTTTTTT	CASSATGGMSGELFF
TRBJ2-1	.	TRBV10-3	.	TGTGCCATCAGTGAGGGACGGAACAATGAGCAGTTCTTC	CAISEGRNNEQFF
TRBJ2-1	TRBD2	TRBV7-7	many	TGTGCCAGCAGCTCTAGCGGGTCGGGGTACAATGAGCAGTTCTTC	CASSSSGSGYNEQFF
TRBJ2-1	TRBD2	TRBV20-1	many	TGCAGTGCATCCTCTAGCGGGAGCGGCAATGAGCAGTTCTTC	CSASSSGSGNEQFF
TRBJ2-7	TRBD2	TRBV5-4	.	TGTGCCAGCAGCTGGGCCCCGCTAGCGGGAGTGAACGAGCAGTACTTC	CASSWAPLAGVNEQYF
TRBJ1-2	.	TRBV4-1	few	TGCGCCAGCAGCCAAGAGATATTTGATGGCCACACCTTC	CASSQEIFDGHTF
TRBJ1-2	.	TRBV12-3/TRBV12-4	many	TGTGCCAGCAGTGGCGTTCCGGGAAGGAGCTACACCTTC	CASSGVPGRSYTF
TRBJ1-2	.	TRBV20-1	.	TGCAGTGCTAGACCGACAGGTTTCGGCTATGGCTACACCTTC	CSARPTGFGYGYTF
TRBJ2-3	.	TRBV27	.	TGTGCCAGCAGTTCCCCGACAACTAGCACAGATACGCTGTATTTT	CASSSPTTSTDTLYF
TRBJ2-1	TRBD1	TRBV6-4	many	TGTGCCAGCAGTCTTTTACAGGGGGCGCCGGGGAATGAGCAGTTCTTC	CASSLLQGAPGNEQFF
TRBJ1-2	TRBD1	TRBV11-2	many	TGTGCCAGCAGCTCGCCGGACAGGGGAATACCTGGCTACACCTTC	CASSSPDRGIPGYTF
TRBJ2-4	.	TRBV20-1	few	TGCAGTGCGGAGCCCCGAGACAAAAACATTCAGTACTTC	CSAEPRDKNIQYF
TRBJ1-2	.	TRBV5-1	many	TGCGCCAGCAGCTTGGATTTTGGGGCCCATGGCTACACCTTC	CASSLDFGAHGYTF
TRBJ1-5	.	TRBV5-6	many	TGTGCCAGCAGCTCCGGGACGGGGAACAATCAGCCCCAGCATTTT	CASSSGTGNNQPQHF
TRBJ2-3	.	TRBV20-1	many	TGCAGTGCTAGCCCCTACTCAGATACGCAGTATTTT	CSASPYSDTQYF
TRBJ2-3	.	TRBV3-1	.	TGTGCCAGCAGTCGCATAGGGGGTAGCACAGATACGCAGTATTTT	CASSRIGGSTDTQYF
TRBJ2-1	.	TRBV20-1	many	TGCAGTGCACTCCACGGGGTGTCCTACAATGAGCAGTTCTTC	CSALHGVSYNEQFF
TRBJ2-1	TRBD2	TRBV7-9	many	TGTGCCAGCAGCTTAGCGCAGTCCGCTAGCGGGGCGTACAATGAGCAGTTCTTC	CASSLAQSASGAYNEQFF
TRBJ2-2	.	TRBV25-1	.	TGTGCCAGCACCCCCGATGGTAGTAGGTCGACCGGGGAGCTGTTTTTT	CASTPDGSRSTGELFF
TRBJ2-5	.	TRBV7-2	.	TGTGCCAGCAGCTTAGCGCGCAGGGCTGAGACCCAGTACTTC	CASSLARRAETQYF
TRBJ2-3	TRBD1	TRBV10-3	.	TGTGCCATCAGTAGGGACAGGGCTACAGATACGCAGTATTTT	CAISRDRATDTQYF